This T cell receptor beta chain was captured in a study of blood T cells in healthy people across ages. The donors, healthy Caucasians from Russia, were aged roughly 6 to 95. Every donor provided 9.5 to 10 milliliters of peripheral blood. Study findings and constraints: Strong correlation was found linking TCR beta diversity to naive T cell percentage.

V was trimmed by 6 bases and J by 2 bases, leaving 16 bases between them. From germline, CDR1 is MNHEY and CDR2 SVGEGT. This CDR3 region has 15 residues. The authors ran a second PCR of about 6 to 11 cycles using a sample-barcoded 5' primer and a J-beta primer mix. Each cDNA molecule, via a template-switch adaptor with 12 random nucleotides, was tagged. TCRdb reanalysed the 5' RACE reads using MiXCR and keeps one entry per CDR3 protein. The profile covers hundreds of thousands of distinct CDR3 sequences, with roughly 64% appearing a single time and 20% to 25% taken by the ten largest. With regard to this clonotype: Its antigen is as yet unknown.

This chain joins TRBV6-2 or TRBV6-3 and TRBJ2-5, with D possibly matching TRBD1 (6 bases). The sequenced material came from blood. This receptor was obtained from a man aged 25 to 40 in good health. The CDR3 is CASSGWGHLQETQYF. In DNA, the CDR3 is TGTGCCAGCAGCGGGTGGGGGCACCTACAAGAGACCCAGTACTTC.